This is a list of T cell receptor beta chains from one sample in a study of Ad26.COV2.S vaccination and SARS-CoV-2 variants. Sequencing used immunoSEQ multiplex PCR; TCRdb keeps in-frame clones, though not all of them. Counted here are roughly 350,000 clones, about 88% occurring once; the ten biggest clones make up 5.5% to 7%. Source: peripheral blood, taken in a trial of Ad26.COV2.S vaccine versus placebo. The receptors were sampled from a person aged 18-60 years who received the Ad26.COV2.S COVID-19 vaccine or a placebo. CDR3s include the opening cysteine and the closing phenylalanine or tryptophan. Only part of the rows carry a size: once, few, many, or a class if the clone is expanded.

clone size | CDR3 length | J gene | V gene | CDR3 protein
- | 14 | TRBJ2-1 | TRBV6-5 | CASSRRSSYNEQFF
- | 13 | TRBJ1-1 | TRBV12-3/TRBV12-4 | CASSLSGATEAFF
- | 15 | TRBJ2-5 | TRBV7-2 | CASSLEDSGSGTQYF
- | 14 | TRBJ2-3 | TRBV27 | CASWVGGGADTQYF
- | 14 | TRBJ2-7 | TRBV5-1 | CASSAGGVSYEQYF
- | 14 | TRBJ1-3 | TRBV7-2 | CASSPGAVGNTIYF
- | 17 | TRBJ2-7 | TRBV23-1 | CASSQATGPSGKREQYF
- | 12 | TRBJ1-1 | TRBV30 | CAWSVKGKGAFF
- | 14 | TRBJ1-1 | TRBV3-1/TRBV3-2 | CASSQGQKNTEAFF
- | 15 | TRBJ1-6 | TRBV7-6 | CASSLGPGANSPLHF
once | 16 | TRBJ1-3 | TRBV9 | CASSVEAGRSGNTIYF
- | 14 | TRBJ2-7 | TRBV4-3 | CASSQVEGGYEQYF
- | 11 | TRBJ2-7 | TRBV30 | CAWRGAGEQYF
- | 13 | TRBJ2-1 | TRBV19 | CASSFQSANEQFF
- | 13 | TRBJ1-2 | TRBV5-1 | CASSPGQGYGYTF
once | 16 | TRBJ2-2 | TRBV4-1 | CASSRSGGVNTGELFF
- | 15 | TRBJ1-1 | TRBV4-3 | CASSQPGQANTEAFF
- | 17 | TRBJ1-5 | TRBV15 | CATSRIDGDRRNQPQHF
- | 15 | TRBJ1-1 | TRBV14 | CASSQNRNQGSEAFF
- | 11 | TRBJ1-2 | TRBV3-1/TRBV3-2 | CASSAVHGYTF
- | 13 | TRBJ2-7 | TRBV5-1 | CASSLVSNYEQYF
once | 17 | TRBJ2-1 | TRBV4-1 | CASSQDLSGSSYNEQFF